Following are 15 T cell receptor beta chains from one sample sequenced in a study of blood T cell repertoires in COVID-19. Measured with immunoSEQ multiplex PCR; TCRdb has only the in-frame clones, and not every one. The sample records over 120,000 clones, 78% being singletons. The sample taken for sequencing was PBMCs or T cells enriched from blood (not recorded which). The source of these receptors is a woman aged 50 to 60 who had recovered from COVID-19.

The rearrangement uses TRBV11-1 and TRBJ1-2; D not resolved. Looked up from germline, CDR1 is SGHAT and CDR2 is FQDESV (reference sequence). The V end lost 3 bases, the J end lost 4 bases, and 6 bases lay between the germline ends. The CDR3 sequence is 12 residues long. The CDR3 nucleotides are TGTGCCAGCAGCTTCGGCGGCTATGGCTACACCTTC. This sequence encodes CASSFGGYGYTF.

The chain employs TRBV9 and TRBJ2-2; possible D gene TRBD2, 6 bases. This CDR3 has 15 residues. Germline-derived CDR1 and CDR2 are SGDLS and YYNGEE. V was shortened by 3 bases and J by 6 bases, with 15 bases between the two germline ends. This CDR3 reads CASSENRASAGELFF. Written as DNA, the CDR3 is TGTGCCAGCAGCGAAAATAGGGCTAGCGCCGGGGAGCTGTTTTTT. Filled out from reference TRBV9 and TRBJ2-2, the complete variable domain reads DSGVTQTPKHLITATGQRVTLRCSPRSGDLSVYWYQQSLDQGLQFLIQYYNGEERAKGNILERFSAQQFPDLHSELNLSSLELGDSALYFCASSENRASAGELFFGEGSRLTVL.

This clone was recorded only once. The genes are TRBV29-1 and TRBJ2-1, with TRBD2 matching over 8 bases. The CDR3 totals 14 residues. Germline loops: CDR1 SQVTM, CDR2 ANQGSEA. V shed 7 bases, J shed 6 bases, and the junction held 11 bases outside the gene matches. CDR3 amino acids: CSGPRGGAGNEQFF. CDR3 DNA: TGCAGCGGCCCACGGGGGGGCGCGGGCAATGAGCAGTTCTTC.

With respect to this clone: At one boundary the junction diverges from the germline segment, which might be a read error. CDR3 bases: TGTGCCTGGAGAAGTAGGGGCGACCAGGGGTTTTCGACGGATTTT. It yields the protein CAWRSRGDQGFSTDF. The chain couples TRBV30 to TRBJ1-3; D possibly corresponds to TRBD1 (6 bases). The CDR3 has 15 residues. The germline V gene encodes CDR1 GTSNPN and CDR2 SVGIG (reference sequence). Full variable domain (outside the CDR3, taken from reference TRBV30 and TRBJ1-3): SQTIHQWPATLVQPVGSPLSLECTVEGTSNPNLYWYRQAAGRGLQLLFYSVGIGQISSEVPQNLSASRPQDRQFILSSKKLLLSDSGFYLCAWRSRGDQGFSTDFGEGSWLTVV.

The rearrangement uses TRBV7-3 and TRBJ1-2, with a tentative D call TRBD1 (5 bases). V was clipped by 3 bases and J by 6 bases, with 11 bases between them. The CDR3 totals 13 residues. Germline loops: CDR1 SGHTA, CDR2 FQGTGA. CDR3: CASSFNVGDGYTF. In DNA form, the CDR3 reads TGTGCCAGCAGCTTTAATGTAGGGGATGGCTACACCTTC.

This clone was observed a handful of times. V usage is TRBV28 and J usage is TRBJ2-7; perhaps TRBD1 as D (6 bases). Trimming left V 5 bases short and J 2 bases short, with 10 bases between. The CDR3 contains 13 residues. Germline CDR1 reads MDHEN; CDR2 reads SYDVKM. CDR3 region: CASSPTGTYEQYF. Here the CDR3 DNA reads TGTGCCAGCAGTCCCACAGGGACCTACGAGCAGTACTTC.

V usage is TRBV9 and J usage is TRBJ2-7; 11 bases match TRBD2. Germline CDR1 SGDLS, CDR2 YYNGEE. Trimming at V came to 1 base and at J to 1 base, leaving 4 bases not matched to a gene. CDR3 size: 16 residues. The CDR3 protein is CASSVPTSGVSYEQYV. As DNA, the CDR3 is TGTGCCAGCAGCGTACCGACTAGCGGGGTTTCCTACGAGCAGTACGTC.

The chain is built from TRBV6-1 and TRBJ1-2, with 7 bases matching TRBD1. V was pared by 2 bases and J by 4 bases, with 7 bases of the junction left unmatched. The length of the CDR3 is 15 residues. Germline V gives CDR1 MNHNS, CDR2 SASEGT. DNA for the CDR3: TGTGCCAGCAGTGAACAGGGGGGTCGAATCTATGGCTACACCTTC. Translated, it gives CASSEQGGRIYGYTF.

V gene TRBV7-2 combines with J gene TRBJ1-1; possible D gene TRBD1, 5 bases. This CDR3 has 13 amino acids. Germline V gene data show CDR1 as SGHTA and CDR2 as FQGNSA. The V and J ends lost 3 bases and 3 bases respectively, with 8 bases between them. The CDR3 loop reads CASSFQGHTEAFF. CDR3 nucleotide sequence: TGTGCCAGCAGCTTCCAGGGTCACACTGAAGCTTTCTTT.

V usage is TRBV12-3 or TRBV12-4 and J usage is TRBJ2-2, with a tentative D call TRBD1 (5 bases). The CDR3 extends over 13 amino acids. V dropped 3 bases and J dropped 7 bases, with 9 bases sitting between them. CDR3: CASSLVQDGELFF. Written as DNA, the CDR3 is TGTGCCAGCAGTTTGGTACAGGACGGGGAGCTGTTTTTT.

The chain uses TRBV10-1 and TRBJ2-1; D unclear. Germline values: CDR1 WNHNN, CDR2 SYGVQD (reference sequence). V gave up 2 bases and J gave up 2 bases, with 13 bases separating them. The length of the CDR3 is 16 residues. The CDR3 loop reads CASSETVSTAYNEQFF. DNA of the CDR3: TGCGCCAGCAGTGAGACAGTTAGTACCGCCTACAATGAGCAGTTCTTC.

V is TRBV5-4 and J is TRBJ1-1, with 9 bases lining up with TRBD1. Per the germline V gene, CDR1 is SGHNT and CDR2 is YYREEE (reference sequence). Trimming at V came to 4 bases and at J to 2 bases, leaving 6 bases not matched to a gene. The CDR3 has 15 amino acids. CDR3: CASSPWDRANTEAFF. CDR3 bases: TGTGCCAGCAGCCCTTGGGACAGGGCAAACACTGAAGCTTTCTTT.

This clone showed up many times. This chain uses TRBV5-6 with TRBJ2-7, with no clear D. The CDR3 sequence is 14 residues long. CDR1 and CDR2 (germline): SGHDT, YYEEEE. V was cut by 1 base and J by 0 bases, with 8 bases left in between. CDR3 DNA: TGTGCCAGCAGCTTGCGGCGAGGCTCCTACGAGCAGTACGTC. Translation: CASSLRRGSYEQYV.

In its sample, this clone is medium-sized. This rearrangement joins TRBV30 to TRBJ2-3; no definite D call. Trimming removed 3 bases from V and 1 base from J, with 5 bases in between. This CDR3 spans 12 amino acids. CDR1 is GTSNPN and CDR2 is SVGIG in the germline V gene (reference sequence). The CDR3, as DNA: TGTGCCTGGAGCCCAGGCACAGATACGCAGTATTTT. This translates into CAWSPGTDTQYF.

This chain uses TRBV10-1 with TRBJ2-1; D not resolved. The CDR3 extends over 12 amino acids. Per germline, CDR1 WNHNN and CDR2 SYGVQD (reference sequence). V lost 0 bases and J 10 bases, leaving 7 bases between the germline ends. CDR3 nucleotide sequence: TGCGCCAGCAGTGAGTCCAGGTCCGAGCAGTTCTTC. Translation gives CASSESRSEQFF.